This TCR beta chain was recorded in a study of CD8 T cells in ankylosing spondylitis (dated by TCRdb to about 2017). Study-wide context: To find TCR variants linked to disease, the study profiled T cell receptor beta repertoires in ankylosing spondylitis patients and healthy donors. The full study cohort comprised 25 ankylosing spondylitis patients and about 110 healthy donors. Peripheral blood was sampled, and synovial fluid was also collected from ankylosing spondylitis patients.

Trimming takes 9 bases from V and 3 bases from J, and the germline ends sit 8 bases apart. The germline V gene provides CDR1 SGHRS and CDR2 YFSETQ. The CDR3 spans 11 residues, from the cysteine through the phenylalanine. Kept here is only the CDR3 DNA, which spans 33 bases and is read in frame from base 1. TCRdb records Illumina HiSeq 2500 as the sequencer. Quantitative 5'-RACE with molecular barcodes was the method used to prepare the TCR beta libraries. On the study's bioinformatics: Disease-linked TCR variants were identified with a new computational method built on a probabilistic model of VDJ rearrangement. Starting from the raw public reads, TCRdb applied fastp trimming at Q25, assembled clones with MiXCR and retained in-frame beta chains. One record per CDR3 amino acid sequence lists the most common genes and DNA. It is TCRdb's table, rather than the study itself, that gives the V and J calls and clone size. In all, the sample holds 150,000 or so distinct CDR3 sequences, and under 14% of those were seen once. Jointly, the top ten make up roughly 29% of the sample.

Results and caveats for the whole study, not just this receptor: A TCR beta motif made up of eight or nine highly homologous amino acid variants appeared to be characteristic of blood from ankylosing spondylitis patients. Significant enrichment of the disease-linked clones was reported in matched synovial fluid samples from ankylosing spondylitis patients. The disease-linked clones showed a CD8+ phenotype and occurred at relatively low frequencies in peripheral blood. Some motif variants were previously reported in synovial fluid and blood of reactive arthritis patients, suggesting common disease-initiation mechanisms.

This clonotype was seen repeatedly, ten times or more. It lacks a known antigen. Per-nucleotide qualities are absent, and no much larger clonotype sits a single base away. The sample taken for sequencing was blood, either unsorted or a sorted T cell fraction (not recorded which). The V and J genes are TRBV5-1 and TRBJ2-3; a confident D gene designation cannot be given. The TCR sequence derives from a male donor with ankylosing spondylitis or in good health (not recorded which). In nucleotides, the sequence is TGCGCCACTGGACGGACAGATACGCAGTATTTT. This translates into CATGRTDTQYF.